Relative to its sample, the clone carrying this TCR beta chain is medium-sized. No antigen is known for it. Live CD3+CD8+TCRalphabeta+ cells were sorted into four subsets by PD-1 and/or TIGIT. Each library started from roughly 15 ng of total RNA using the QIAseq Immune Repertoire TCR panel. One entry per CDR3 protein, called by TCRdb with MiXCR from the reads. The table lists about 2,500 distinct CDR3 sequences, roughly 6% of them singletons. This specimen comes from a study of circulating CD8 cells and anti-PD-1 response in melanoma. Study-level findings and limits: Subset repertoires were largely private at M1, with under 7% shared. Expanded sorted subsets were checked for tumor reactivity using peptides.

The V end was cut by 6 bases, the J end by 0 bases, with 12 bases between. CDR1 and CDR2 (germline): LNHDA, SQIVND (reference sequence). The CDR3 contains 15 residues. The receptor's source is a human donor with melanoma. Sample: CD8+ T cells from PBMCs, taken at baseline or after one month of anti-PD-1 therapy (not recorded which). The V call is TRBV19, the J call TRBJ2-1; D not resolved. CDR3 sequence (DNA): TGTGCCAGTAGGACGAGTTCCTCCTCCTACAATGAGCAGTTCTTC. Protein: CASRTSSSSYNEQFF.